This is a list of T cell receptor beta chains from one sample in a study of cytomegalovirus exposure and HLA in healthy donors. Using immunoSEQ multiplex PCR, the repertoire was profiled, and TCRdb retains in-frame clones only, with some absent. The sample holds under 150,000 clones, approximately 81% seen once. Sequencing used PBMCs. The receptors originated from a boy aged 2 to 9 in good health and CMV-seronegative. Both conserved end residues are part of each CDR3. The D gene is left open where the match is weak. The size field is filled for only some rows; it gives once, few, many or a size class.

cdr3_aa: CASSRFTPLQGARNQPQHF
cdr3_nt: TGTGCCAGCAGCCGCTTCACACCACTACAGGGGGCTCGAAATCAGCCCCAGCATTTT
j_call: TRBJ1-5
clone_size: .
v_call: TRBV7-8
d_call: TRBD1

cdr3_aa: CASSILGGNQETQYF
cdr3_nt: TGTGCCAGTAGTATTTTGGGGGGAAACCAAGAGACCCAGTACTTC
j_call: TRBJ2-5
clone_size: .
v_call: TRBV19
d_call: .

cdr3_aa: CASSALLGREIHEQFF
cdr3_nt: TGTGCCAGCAGCGCCCTCTTGGGGCGGGAGATCCATGAGCAGTTCTTC
j_call: TRBJ2-1
clone_size: .
v_call: TRBV9
d_call: TRBD2

cdr3_aa: CASGRGSSGNTEAFF
cdr3_nt: TGTGCTAGTGGACGGGGGTCCTCCGGGAACACTGAAGCTTTCTTT
j_call: TRBJ1-1
clone_size: few
v_call: TRBV12-5
d_call: .

cdr3_aa: CASSLGAGGSYNEQFF
cdr3_nt: TGTGCCAGCAGCTTAGGGGCAGGCGGGTCCTACAATGAGCAGTTCTTC
j_call: TRBJ2-1
clone_size: .
v_call: TRBV7-9
d_call: .

cdr3_aa: CASSQRRGGYEQYF
cdr3_nt: TGCGCCAGCAGCCAGCGGAGGGGTGGCTACGAGCAGTACTTC
j_call: TRBJ2-7
clone_size: few
v_call: TRBV4-1
d_call: .

cdr3_aa: CASSFAGSATGELFF
cdr3_nt: TGTGCCAGCAGTTTCGCAGGGTCGGCCACCGGGGAGCTGTTTTTT
j_call: TRBJ2-2
clone_size: .
v_call: TRBV27
d_call: .

cdr3_aa: CSETSDRGPKNEKLFF
cdr3_nt: TGCAGCGAGACTTCGGACAGGGGCCCTAAGAATGAAAAACTGTTTTTT
j_call: TRBJ1-4
clone_size: once
v_call: TRBV29-1
d_call: TRBD1

cdr3_aa: CASSLGGGPYEQYF
cdr3_nt: TGTGCCAGCAGCTTGGGAGGGGGCCCCTACGAGCAGTACTTC
j_call: TRBJ2-7
clone_size: few
v_call: TRBV5-6
d_call: TRBD1

cdr3_aa: CASSHKQGSLYEQYF
cdr3_nt: TGTGCCAGCAGCCACAAACAGGGTTCCCTCTACGAGCAGTACTTC
j_call: TRBJ2-7
clone_size: .
v_call: TRBV6-6
d_call: .

cdr3_aa: CASRDKLGQGTSPLHF
cdr3_nt: TGTGCCAGCAGGGATAAGTTGGGACAGGGCACCTCACCCCTCCACTTT
j_call: TRBJ1-6
clone_size: .
v_call: TRBV7-2
d_call: TRBD1

cdr3_aa: CASSLGQINEQFF
cdr3_nt: TGTGCCAGCAGCTTGGGACAGATCAATGAGCAGTTCTTC
j_call: TRBJ2-1
clone_size: .
v_call: TRBV5-4
d_call: .

cdr3_aa: CASSLGLAGTETQYF
cdr3_nt: TGTGCCAGCAGCTTAGGGCTAGCGGGGACTGAGACCCAGTACTTC
j_call: TRBJ2-5
clone_size: .
v_call: TRBV5-4
d_call: TRBD2

cdr3_aa: CASSLGGDSSYEQYF
cdr3_nt: TGTGCCAGCAGCTTAGGCGGGGACAGCTCCTACGAGCAGTACTTC
j_call: TRBJ2-7
clone_size: .
v_call: TRBV5-8
d_call: .

cdr3_aa: CASRRTGINTEAFF
cdr3_nt: TGTGCCAGCAGAAGGACAGGGATAAACACTGAAGCTTTCTTT
j_call: TRBJ1-1
clone_size: few
v_call: TRBV2
d_call: TRBD1

cdr3_aa: CASSLGARGTDTQYF
cdr3_nt: TGTGCCAGCAGTTTAGGGGCACGGGGCACAGATACGCAGTATTTT
j_call: TRBJ2-3
clone_size: .
v_call: TRBV28
d_call: .

cdr3_aa: CASPGQINRSGYTF
cdr3_nt: TGTGCCAGCCCCGGACAGATTAATCGGAGTGGCTACACCTTC
j_call: TRBJ1-2
clone_size: .
v_call: TRBV18
d_call: .

cdr3_aa: CASTRLAYNEQFF
cdr3_nt: TGCGCCAGCACGCGACTAGCCTACAATGAGCAGTTCTTC
j_call: TRBJ2-1
clone_size: .
v_call: TRBV5-1
d_call: .

cdr3_aa: CASSLRLSYEQYF
cdr3_nt: TGTGCCAGCAGCTTGCGCCTGTCCTACGAGCAGTACTTC
j_call: TRBJ2-7
clone_size: once
v_call: TRBV7-2
d_call: .

cdr3_aa: CASSPVGQGTEQFF
cdr3_nt: TGTGCCAGCAGCCCCGTTGGACAGGGGACTGAGCAGTTCTTC
j_call: TRBJ2-1
clone_size: .
v_call: TRBV7-3
d_call: TRBD1

cdr3_aa: CASSWGALGQGASGELFF
cdr3_nt: TGCGCCAGCAGCTGGGGAGCTTTAGGACAGGGGGCTTCCGGGGAGCTGTTTTTT
j_call: TRBJ2-2
clone_size: few
v_call: TRBV5-1
d_call: TRBD1

cdr3_aa: CASSVQAGTGVTGELFF
cdr3_nt: TGTGCCAGCAGCGTTCAGGCCGGGACAGGGGTCACCGGGGAGCTGTTTTTT
j_call: TRBJ2-2
clone_size: .
v_call: TRBV9
d_call: TRBD1

cdr3_aa: CASRGTGVADEQFF
cdr3_nt: TGTGCCAGCCGCGGGACAGGGGTTGCTGATGAGCAGTTCTTC
j_call: TRBJ2-1
clone_size: .
v_call: TRBV6-6
d_call: TRBD1

cdr3_aa: CASSVIRTGVGQPQHF
cdr3_nt: TGTGCCAGTAGTGTCATCCGGACAGGGGTGGGTCAGCCCCAGCATTTT
j_call: TRBJ1-5
clone_size: .
v_call: TRBV19
d_call: TRBD1